This TCR beta chain was observed in a study of early T cells in non-severe SARS-CoV-2 infection. The ends were cut back, 0 bases at V and 1 base at J, with 10 bases in the middle. The CDR3 extends over 14 amino acids. Germline lookup yields CDR1 DFQATT and CDR2 SNEGSKA (reference sequence). Notes on the study in general: There was a bias toward anti-spike CD8 responses in VDJdb matching, which missed private and CD4 specificities.

This clonotype came up many times. Its antigen remains unknown. TCRdb fed the 5' RACE reads into MiXCR, producing one record per CDR3 protein. The sample contains 60,000 to 75,000 distinct CDR3 sequences, 11% of which appear only once. The sequence derives from an adult who was a healthcare worker with PCR-confirmed SARS-CoV-2 infection or an uninfected control (not recorded which). The material sequenced was whole blood, taken at baseline. J is TRBJ2-7 and V is TRBV20-1; maybe TRBD2 (5 bases). The CDR3 sequence is CSARESGESYEQYF. In DNA form, the CDR3 reads TGCAGTGCTAGAGAATCCGGGGAGTCCTACGAGCAGTACTTC.